This T cell receptor beta chain was identified in a study of blood T cell repertoires in COVID-19 (dated by TCRdb to 2019 to 2021). About the study as a whole: Collaborator samples came from the United States, Italy and Spain and covered acute and convalescent phases of COVID-19. The sample metadata nearly always contained a de-identified subject ID, COVID-19 status, age in years and sex. Where available, HLA class I and class II types were taken from metadata supplied by the sample provider and were not determined by assay-based typing. The repertoires were made available in a free public database intended to serve as a resource for research on the immune response to SARS-CoV-2. The prospective study material was composed of cDNA or gDNA derived from T cells, B-cell-depleted T cells, or PBMCs. The dataset comprised deeply sampled blood TCRbeta repertoires from subjects exposed to, actively infected with, or recovered from COVID-19. The samples were drawn from the first 160 participants of the ongoing ImmuneRACE study and from about 1,200 subjects provided by 6 global collaborators.

TCRbeta CDR3 regions were amplified from genomic DNA using the immunoSEQ Assay, a bias-controlled multiplex PCR. The source study handled its data this way. Within the assay, amplification of reference gene primers was used to estimate how many nucleated cells each sample contained. To quantify the absolute abundance of each unique TCRbeta CDR3 rearrangement, sequence reads were collapsed and filtered. For each sample, productive Simpson clonality was calculated by taking the square root of Simpson's diversity index across productive rearrangements. TCRdb carries this immuneACCESS record with in-frame sequences only. Its versions omit some clonotypes, under half of them owing to an unresolved V gene in the studies checked, with the rest unexplained. For V, J and clone size, that table is used; D and trimming come from the DNA. For this sample there are roughly 250,000 clones; around 87% appear just once. The ten biggest clones cover roughly 1.6% of the sample.

Participants in the prospective study were aged about 18 to 89 years, lived in 24 United States geographic areas, and enrolled through a virtual design. To assign participants to cohorts, the prospective study relied on clinical history that participants themselves reported in a screening survey and a study questionnaire. Recovered participants in ImmuneRACE Cohort 3 were defined by two consecutive negative NP/OP PCR tests, clearance by a healthcare professional, or resolution of symptoms. In the prospective study, mobile phlebotomists collected whole blood, serum and a nasopharyngeal or oropharyngeal swab from each participant. Participants in the prospective study had the option to provide additional blood draws and questionnaires over a roughly 2-month period. Prospective study blood samples were shipped either frozen or at room temperature before DNA extraction. For this chain, trimming is 8 bases at the V end and 2 bases at the J end, and the number of junction bases without a gene match is 15. The germline V gene provides CDR1 WSHSY and CDR2 SAAADI. Its CDR3 holds 17 amino acids, cysteine through phenylalanine. Of all the DNA, just the CDR3 is kept, 51 bases in frame from base 1.

Study-wide findings and limitations: Clinical and demographic metadata were provided uncurated, with the amount varying by source and participant.

For this clone: No antigen is known for it. Base-call qualities are not available, and no considerably larger clone is one nucleotide away.

The source material was PBMCs or T cells enriched from blood (not recorded which). This receptor was obtained from a woman aged 50 to 65 who had recovered from COVID-19. This chain joins TRBV10-2 to TRBJ2-3; 8 central bases correspond to TRBD2. The CDR3 here reads CASGAGPGGTHTDTQYF. The DNA sequence follows: TGCGCCAGCGGGGCGGGGCCGGGAGGGACACACACAGATACGCAGTATTTT.